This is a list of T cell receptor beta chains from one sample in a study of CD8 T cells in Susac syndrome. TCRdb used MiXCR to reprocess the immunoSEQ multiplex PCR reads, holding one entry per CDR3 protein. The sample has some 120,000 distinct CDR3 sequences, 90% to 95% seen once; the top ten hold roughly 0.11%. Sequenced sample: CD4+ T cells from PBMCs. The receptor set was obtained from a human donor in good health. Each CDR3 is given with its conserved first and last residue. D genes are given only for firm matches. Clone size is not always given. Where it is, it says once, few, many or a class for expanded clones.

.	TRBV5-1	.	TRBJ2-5	TGCGCCAGCTCCCGTAGCGGAGACACTTACCAAGAGACCCAGTACTTC	CASSRSGDTYQETQYF
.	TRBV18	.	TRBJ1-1	TGTGCCAGCTCACCGAGGGGGGACGCTGAAGCTTTCTTT	CASSPRGDAEAFF
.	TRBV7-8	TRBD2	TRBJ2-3	TGTGCCAGCAGCTTAGTAGGGCTAGCGGGAACAGATACGCAGTATTTT	CASSLVGLAGTDTQYF
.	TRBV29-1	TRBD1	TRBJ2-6	TGCAGCCTGGGACAGGAGAGCTCTGGGGCCAACGTCCTGACTTTC	CSLGQESSGANVLTF
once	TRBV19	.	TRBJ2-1	TGTGCCAGTAGTACTGGTGGGGGAAGGGAGCAGTTCTTC	CASSTGGGREQFF
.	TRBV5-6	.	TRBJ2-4	TGTGCCAGCAGCTTGGGTGGAACCAAAAACATTCAGTACTTC	CASSLGGTKNIQYF
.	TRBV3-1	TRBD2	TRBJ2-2	TGTGCCAGCAGCCAAGAGAGGACTAGCTTCGGGGAGCTGTTTTTT	CASSQERTSFGELFF
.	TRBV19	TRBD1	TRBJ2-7	TGTGCCAGTAGCCAGACAGGGACCTACGAGCAGTACTTC	CASSQTGTYEQYF
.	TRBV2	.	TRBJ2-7	TGTGCCAGCACTTCTCCCGTGATTGGCGAGCAGTACTTC	CASTSPVIGEQYF
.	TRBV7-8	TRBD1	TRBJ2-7	TGTGCCAGCAGCTTAAGGACAGGGGGCCACGAGCAGTACTTC	CASSLRTGGHEQYF
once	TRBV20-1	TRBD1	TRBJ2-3	TGCAGTGCGAAAGAGGTGGCAGGGGGCGGTAATACGCAGTATTTT	CSAKEVAGGGNTQYF
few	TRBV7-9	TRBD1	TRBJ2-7	TGTGCCAGCAGCTTAGGACAGGGCAAGCAGTACTTC	CASSLGQGKQYF
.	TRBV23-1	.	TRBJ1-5	TGCGCCAGCAGTCGGGGACTTCGCCAGGGCAATCAGCCCCAGCATTTT	CASSRGLRQGNQPQHF
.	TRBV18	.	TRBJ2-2	TGTGCCAGCTCAAGCAGGATCGAGACCGGGGAGCTGTTTTTT	CASSSRIETGELFF
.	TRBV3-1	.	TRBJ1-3	TGTGCCAGCAGCCAAGCCCCTGGAGGGGTCGGAAACACCATATATTTT	CASSQAPGGVGNTIYF
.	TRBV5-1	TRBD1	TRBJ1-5	TGCGCCAGCAGTCCCGGACAGGGTGGGAGCAATCAGCCCCAGCATTTT	CASSPGQGGSNQPQHF
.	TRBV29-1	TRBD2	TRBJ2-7	TGCAGCGTTGCAACTAGCGTATCCTACGAGCAGTACTTC	CSVATSVSYEQYF
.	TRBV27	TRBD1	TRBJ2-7	TGTGCAAGCAAGGGACAGGGGGCGAGTTACGAGCAGTACTTC	CASKGQGASYEQYF
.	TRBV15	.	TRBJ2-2	TGTGCCACCAGCAGAACAGGGACCGGGGAGCTGTTTTTT	CATSRTGTGELFF
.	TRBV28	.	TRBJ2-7	TGTGCCACCCTAGGGGGTACCAACTACGAGCAGTACTTC	CATLGGTNYEQYF
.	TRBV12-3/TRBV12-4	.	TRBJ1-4	TGTGCCAGCAGTTGGCGTTTATCGGGGGCCGCGAGGGCGGAAAAACTGTTTTTT	CASSWRLSGAARAEKLFF
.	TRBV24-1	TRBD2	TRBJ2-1	TGTGCCACCAGTGTTACTAGCGGGAGATCCCACAATGAGCAGTTCTTC	CATSVTSGRSHNEQFF
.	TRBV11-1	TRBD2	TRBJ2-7	TGTGCCAGCAGTCAGGAACTAGCGACTAGCGAGCAGTACTTC	CASSQELATSEQYF
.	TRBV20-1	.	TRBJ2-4	TGCAGTGCTAGAGCAGGGATACTAGCCAAAAACATTCAGTACTTC	CSARAGILAKNIQYF
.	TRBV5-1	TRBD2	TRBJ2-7	TGCGCCAGCAGCCCGACTAGCGGGAGGATCGAGCAGTACTTC	CASSPTSGRIEQYF
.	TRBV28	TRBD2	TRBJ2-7	TGTGCCAGCAGGTGGAGCGGGAGCTACGAGCAGTACTTC	CASRWSGSYEQYF
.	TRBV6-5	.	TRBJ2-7	TGTGCCAGCAGTTACTCGAGTGGGGGGTTCTACGAGCAGTACTTC	CASSYSSGGFYEQYF
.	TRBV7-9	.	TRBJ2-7	TGTGCCAAAGGAGGGGTAATGTACGAGCAGTACTTC	CAKGGVMYEQYF
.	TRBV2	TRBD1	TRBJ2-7	TGTGCCAGCAGGAGGACAGGGACCTACGAGCAGTACTTC	CASRRTGTYEQYF
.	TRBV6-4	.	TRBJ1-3	TGTGCCAGCGCCCCCTCCTCTGGAAACACCATATATTTT	CASAPSSGNTIYF
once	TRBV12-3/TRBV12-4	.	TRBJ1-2	TGTGCCAGCACCCCCGATAAAGCTAACTATGGCTACACCTTC	CASTPDKANYGYTF
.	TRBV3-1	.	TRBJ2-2	TGTGCCAGCAGCCAAGGGGACTCCTCAGGCCGCGGGGAGCTGTTTTTT	CASSQGDSSGRGELFF
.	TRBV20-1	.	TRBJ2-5	TGCAGTGCAATGACCGGACCCCCCCCAGGGACCCAGTACTTC	CSAMTGPPPGTQYF
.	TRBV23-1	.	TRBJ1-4	TGCGCCAGCATTCCCAGAGGTGGGGGAACTAATGAAAAACTGTTTTTT	CASIPRGGGTNEKLFF
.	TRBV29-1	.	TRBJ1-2	TGCAGCGTTGGAGGAGGGATGGGCTATGGCTACACCTTC	CSVGGGMGYGYTF
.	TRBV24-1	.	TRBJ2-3	TGTGCCACCAGTGATTTTCCAACAGATACGCAGTATTTT	CATSDFPTDTQYF
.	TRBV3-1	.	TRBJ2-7	TGTGCCAGCAGCCGGGCATTTGACTACGAGCAGTACTTC	CASSRAFDYEQYF
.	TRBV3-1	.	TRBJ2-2	TGTGCCAGCAGCTCCGGGTGGGCCGGGGAGCTGTTTTTT	CASSSGWAGELFF
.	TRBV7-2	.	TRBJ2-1	TGTGCCAGCAGCGTCTCCGGGACTGAGCAGTTCTTC	CASSVSGTEQFF
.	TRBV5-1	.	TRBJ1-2	TGCGCCAGCAGCCCCACTCAGGGTAGGGATGGCTACACCTTC	CASSPTQGRDGYTF
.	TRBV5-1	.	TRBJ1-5	TGCGCCAGGTATGAGGGGACATGGGTTTGCAATCAGCCCCAGCATTTT	CARYEGTWVCNQPQHF
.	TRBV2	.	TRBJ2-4	TGTGCCAGCAGTGTTAGTCTAGCCAAAAACATTCAGTACTTC	CASSVSLAKNIQYF